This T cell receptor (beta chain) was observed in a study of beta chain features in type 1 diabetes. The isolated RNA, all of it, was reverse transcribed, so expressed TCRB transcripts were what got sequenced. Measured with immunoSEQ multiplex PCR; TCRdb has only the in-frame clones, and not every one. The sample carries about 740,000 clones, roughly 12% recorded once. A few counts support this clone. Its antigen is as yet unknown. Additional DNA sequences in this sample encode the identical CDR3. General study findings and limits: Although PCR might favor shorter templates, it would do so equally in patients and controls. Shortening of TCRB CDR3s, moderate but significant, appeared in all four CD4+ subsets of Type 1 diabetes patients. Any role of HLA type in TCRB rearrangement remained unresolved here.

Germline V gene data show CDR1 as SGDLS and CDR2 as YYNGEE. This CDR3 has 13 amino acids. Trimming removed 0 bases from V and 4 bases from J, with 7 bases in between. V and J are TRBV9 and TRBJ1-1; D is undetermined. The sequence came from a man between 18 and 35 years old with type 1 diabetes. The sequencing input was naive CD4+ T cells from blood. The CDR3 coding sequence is TGTGCCAGCAGCGTAGTTTCCGGCACTGAAGCTTTCTTT. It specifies CASSVVSGTEAFF. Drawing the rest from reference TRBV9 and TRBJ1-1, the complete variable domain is DSGVTQTPKHLITATGQRVTLRCSPRSGDLSVYWYQQSLDQGLQFLIQYYNGEERAKGNILERFSAQQFPDLHSELNLSSLELGDSALYFCASSVVSGTEAFFGQGTRLTVV.